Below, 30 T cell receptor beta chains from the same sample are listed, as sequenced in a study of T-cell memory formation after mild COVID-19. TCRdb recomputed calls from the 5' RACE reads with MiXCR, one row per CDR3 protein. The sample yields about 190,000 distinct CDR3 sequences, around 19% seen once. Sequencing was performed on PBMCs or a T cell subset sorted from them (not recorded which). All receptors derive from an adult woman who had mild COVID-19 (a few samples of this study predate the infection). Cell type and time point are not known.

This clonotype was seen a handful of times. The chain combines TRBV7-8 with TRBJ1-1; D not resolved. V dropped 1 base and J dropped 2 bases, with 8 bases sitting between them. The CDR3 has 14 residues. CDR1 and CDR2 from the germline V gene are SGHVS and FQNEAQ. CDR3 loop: CASSLGQINTEAFF. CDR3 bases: TGTGCCAGCAGCTTAGGCCAGATTAACACTGAAGCTTTCTTT.

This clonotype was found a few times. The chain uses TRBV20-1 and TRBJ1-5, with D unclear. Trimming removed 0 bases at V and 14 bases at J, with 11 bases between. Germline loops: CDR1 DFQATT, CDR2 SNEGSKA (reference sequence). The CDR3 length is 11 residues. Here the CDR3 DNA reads TGCAGTGCTAGAGACTCACCTTTGGAGCATTTT. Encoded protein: CSARDSPLEHF.

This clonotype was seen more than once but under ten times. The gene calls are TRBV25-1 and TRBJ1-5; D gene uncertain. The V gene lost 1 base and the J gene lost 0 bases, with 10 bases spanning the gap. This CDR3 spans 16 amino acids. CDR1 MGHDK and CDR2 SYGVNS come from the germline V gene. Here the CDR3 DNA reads TGTGCCAGCAGTGAATCCCTCCACGGTAGCAATCAGCCCCAGCATTTT. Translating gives CASSESLHGSNQPQHF.

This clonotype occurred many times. The CDR3 nucleotides are TGCGCCAGCAGCTTGGGGGGGGCGGGAGTCGCACATGAGCAGTTCTTC. Its translation is CASSLGGAGVAHEQFF. The chain couples TRBV5-1 to TRBJ2-1; tentatively, D is TRBD2 (7 bases). CDR1 is SGHRS, CDR2 YFSETQ, per germline. The V gene lost 0 bases and the J gene lost 8 bases, with 18 bases spanning the gap. CDR3 length: 16 amino acids.

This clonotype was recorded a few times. The CDR3 is CASSPRTGVGAEAFF. CDR3 in DNA: TGTGCCAGCAGCCCGAGGACAGGGGTGGGAGCTGAAGCTTTCTTT. The chain employs TRBV7-2 and TRBJ1-1; 9 bases line up with TRBD1. This CDR3 spans 15 amino acids. Germline CDR1 is SGHTA and CDR2 is FQGNSA. V shed 5 bases and J 6 bases; nucleotides not matched to a gene: 10.

DNA for the CDR3: TGTGCCATCAGTGCTGCGGGAGGACGCACAGATACGCAGTATTTT. Translation gives CAISAAGGRTDTQYF. The J gene is TRBJ2-3, the V gene TRBV10-3, with TRBD2 identical over 8 bases. Germline loops: CDR1 ENHRY, CDR2 SYGVKD. V was clipped by 4 bases and J by 1 base; unmatched bases: 4. The length of the CDR3 is 15 residues.

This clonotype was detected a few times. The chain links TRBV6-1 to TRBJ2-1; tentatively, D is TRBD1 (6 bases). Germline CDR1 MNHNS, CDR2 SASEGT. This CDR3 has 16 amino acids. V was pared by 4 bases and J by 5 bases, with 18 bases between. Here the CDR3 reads CASSANPGVRDNEQFF. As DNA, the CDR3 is TGTGCCAGCAGTGCCAATCCAGGGGTCAGGGACAATGAGCAGTTCTTC.

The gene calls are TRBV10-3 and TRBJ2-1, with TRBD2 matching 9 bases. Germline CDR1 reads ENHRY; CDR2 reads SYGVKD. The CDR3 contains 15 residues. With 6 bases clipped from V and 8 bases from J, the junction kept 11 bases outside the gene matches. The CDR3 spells CAIRPASGGNHEQFF. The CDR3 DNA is TGTGCCATCAGGCCCGCCAGCGGGGGGAACCATGAGCAGTTCTTC.

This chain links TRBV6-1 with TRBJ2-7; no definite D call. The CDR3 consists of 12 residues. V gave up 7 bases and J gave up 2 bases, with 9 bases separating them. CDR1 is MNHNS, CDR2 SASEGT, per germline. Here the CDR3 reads CASTSVAYEQYF. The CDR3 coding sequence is TGTGCCAGCACATCGGTGGCCTACGAGCAGTACTTC.

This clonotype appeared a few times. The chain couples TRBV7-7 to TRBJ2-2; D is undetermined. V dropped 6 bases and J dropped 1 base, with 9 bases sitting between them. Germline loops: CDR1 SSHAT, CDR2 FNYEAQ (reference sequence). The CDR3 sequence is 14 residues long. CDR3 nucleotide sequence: TGTGCCAGCAGTGAACGATTGAACACCGGGGAGCTGTTTTTT. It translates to CASSERLNTGELFF.

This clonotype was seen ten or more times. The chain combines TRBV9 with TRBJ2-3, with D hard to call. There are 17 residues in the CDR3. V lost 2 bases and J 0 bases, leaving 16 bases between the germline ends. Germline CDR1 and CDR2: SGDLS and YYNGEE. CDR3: CASSVGSRIPSTDTQYF. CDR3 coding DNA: TGTGCCAGCAGCGTTGGATCTAGAATCCCTAGCACAGATACGCAGTATTTT.

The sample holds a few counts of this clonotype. The CDR3 coding sequence is TGTGCCAGCAGAGTTAACCGGGACAGGGGGCTCAATGAGCAGTTCTTC. It encodes CASRVNRDRGLNEQFF. V and J are TRBV11-2 and TRBJ2-1; 12 bases line up with TRBD1. Germline loops: CDR1 SGHAT, CDR2 FQNNGV. The CDR3 contains 16 residues. The J segment lost 6 bases and the V segment lost 6 bases, leaving 9 bases of the junction unmatched.

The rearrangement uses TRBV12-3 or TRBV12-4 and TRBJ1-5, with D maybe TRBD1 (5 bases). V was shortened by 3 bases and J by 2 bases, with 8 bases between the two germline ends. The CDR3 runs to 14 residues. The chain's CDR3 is CASSFGRGNQPQHF. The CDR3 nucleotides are TGTGCCAGCAGTTTTGGCAGGGGCAATCAGCCCCAGCATTTT.

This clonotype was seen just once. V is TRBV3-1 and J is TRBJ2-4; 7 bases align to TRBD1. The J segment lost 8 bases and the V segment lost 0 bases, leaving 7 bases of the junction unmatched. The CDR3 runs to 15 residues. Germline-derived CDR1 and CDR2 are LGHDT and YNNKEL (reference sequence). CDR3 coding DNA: TGTGCCAGCAGCCAAGATCTGGGACAGAGGGACATTCAGTACTTC. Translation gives CASSQDLGQRDIQYF.

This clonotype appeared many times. The CDR3 nucleotides are TGTGCCAGCAGTTTAAGGGGAGACACTGAAGCTTTCTTT. Translating it yields CASSLRGDTEAFF. This chain joins TRBV12-3 or TRBV12-4 and TRBJ1-1, with D perhaps matching TRBD1 (5 bases). The V and J ends lost 2 bases and 3 bases respectively, with 7 bases between them. The CDR3 is 13 residues long.

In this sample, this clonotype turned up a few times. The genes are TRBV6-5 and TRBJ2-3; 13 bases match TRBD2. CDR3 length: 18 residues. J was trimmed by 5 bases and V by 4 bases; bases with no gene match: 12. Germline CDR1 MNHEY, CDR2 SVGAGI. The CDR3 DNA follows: TGTGCCAGCAGTTGCCATGAGACTAGCGGGGGGCCTGTAGATACGCAGTATTTT. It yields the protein CASSCHETSGGPVDTQYF.

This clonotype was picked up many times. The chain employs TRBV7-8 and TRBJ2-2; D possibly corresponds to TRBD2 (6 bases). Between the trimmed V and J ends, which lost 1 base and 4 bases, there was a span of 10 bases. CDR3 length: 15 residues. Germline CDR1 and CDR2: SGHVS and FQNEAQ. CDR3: CASSLGYGGTGELFF. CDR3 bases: TGTGCCAGCAGCTTAGGTTACGGGGGCACCGGGGAGCTGTTTTTT.

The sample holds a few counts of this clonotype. The CDR3 spells CASSPRQVDSNQPQHF. CDR3 nucleotides: TGTGCCAGCAGTCCCCGACAGGTAGATAGCAATCAGCCCCAGCATTTT. The chain recombines TRBV12-3 or TRBV12-4 with TRBJ1-5, with a possible D match to TRBD1 (6 bases). Trimming took 5 bases from V and 0 from J, leaving 14 bases between them. The length of the CDR3 is 16 residues.

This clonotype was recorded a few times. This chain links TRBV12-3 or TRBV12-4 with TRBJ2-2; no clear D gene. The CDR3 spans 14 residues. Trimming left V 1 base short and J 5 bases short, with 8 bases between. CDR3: CASSLVVTTGELFF. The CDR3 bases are TGTGCCAGCAGTTTAGTGGTTACGACCGGGGAGCTGTTTTTT.

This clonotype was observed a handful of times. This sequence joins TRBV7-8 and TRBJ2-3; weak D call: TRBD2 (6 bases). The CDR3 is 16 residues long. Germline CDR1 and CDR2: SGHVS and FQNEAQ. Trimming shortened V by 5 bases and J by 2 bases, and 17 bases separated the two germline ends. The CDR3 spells CASSPWGVSYTDTQYF. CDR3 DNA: TGTGCCAGCAGCCCATGGGGGGTCTCTTACACAGATACGCAGTATTTT.

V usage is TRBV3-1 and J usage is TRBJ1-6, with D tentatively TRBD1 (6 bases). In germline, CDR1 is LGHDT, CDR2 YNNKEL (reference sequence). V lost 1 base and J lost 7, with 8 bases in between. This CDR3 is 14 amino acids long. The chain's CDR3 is CASSQGTENSPLHF. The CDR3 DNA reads TGTGCCAGCAGCCAAGGGACAGAAAATTCACCCCTCCACTTT.

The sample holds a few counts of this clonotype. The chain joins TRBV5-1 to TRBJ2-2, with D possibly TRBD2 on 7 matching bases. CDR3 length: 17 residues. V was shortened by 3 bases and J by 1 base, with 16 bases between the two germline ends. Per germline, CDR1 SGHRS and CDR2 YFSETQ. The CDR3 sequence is CASSSRGQGRNTGELFF. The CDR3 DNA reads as TGCGCCAGCAGCTCGCGGGGGCAGGGCAGGAACACCGGGGAGCTGTTTTTT.

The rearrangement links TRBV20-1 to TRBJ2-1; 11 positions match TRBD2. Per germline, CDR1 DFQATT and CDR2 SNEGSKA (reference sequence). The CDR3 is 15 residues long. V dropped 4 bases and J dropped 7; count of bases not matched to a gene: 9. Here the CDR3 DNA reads TGCAGTGCTAAGGGACTAGCGGTCGGAGTAAATGAGCAGTTCTTC. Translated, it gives CSAKGLAVGVNEQFF.

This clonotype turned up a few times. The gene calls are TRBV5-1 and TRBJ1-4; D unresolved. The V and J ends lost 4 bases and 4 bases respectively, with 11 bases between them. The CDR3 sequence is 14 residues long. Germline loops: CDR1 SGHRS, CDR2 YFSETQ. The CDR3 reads CASSAPGINEKLFF. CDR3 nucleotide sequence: TGCGCCAGCAGCGCCCCAGGAATTAATGAAAAACTGTTTTTT.

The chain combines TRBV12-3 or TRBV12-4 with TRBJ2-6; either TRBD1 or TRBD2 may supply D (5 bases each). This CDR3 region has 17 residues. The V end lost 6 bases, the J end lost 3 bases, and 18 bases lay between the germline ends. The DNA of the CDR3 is TGTGCCAGCAGATTAAACCGTGGGGGTAATGGGGCCAACGTCCTGACTTTC. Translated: CASRLNRGGNGANVLTF.

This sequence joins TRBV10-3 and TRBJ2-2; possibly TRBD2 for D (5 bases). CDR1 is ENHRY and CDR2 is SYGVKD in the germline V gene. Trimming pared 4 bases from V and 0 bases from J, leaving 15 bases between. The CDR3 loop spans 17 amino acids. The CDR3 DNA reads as TGTGCCATCAGTGCTAGCCCCCGCGCCGCGAACACCGGGGAGCTGTTTTTT. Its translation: CAISASPRAANTGELFF.

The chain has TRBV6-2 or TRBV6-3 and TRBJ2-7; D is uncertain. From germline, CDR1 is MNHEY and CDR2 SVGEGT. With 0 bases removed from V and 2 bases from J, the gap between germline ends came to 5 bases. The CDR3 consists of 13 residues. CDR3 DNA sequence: TGTGCCAGCAGTTACTCCCGCCCCTACGAGCAGTACTTC. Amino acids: CASSYSRPYEQYF.

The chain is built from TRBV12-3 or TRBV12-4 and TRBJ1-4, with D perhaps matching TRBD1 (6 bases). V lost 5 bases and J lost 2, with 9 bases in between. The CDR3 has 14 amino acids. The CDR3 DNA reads TGTGCCAGCAGTACAGGGTGGACTAATGAAAAACTGTTTTTT. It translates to CASSTGWTNEKLFF.

The CDR3 sequence is CASSLRDKGTSSYNEQFF. The CDR3 DNA reads TGTGCCAGCAGCCTCCGTGATAAAGGGACTAGCAGCTACAATGAGCAGTTCTTC. V gene TRBV11-2 combines with J gene TRBJ2-1; TRBD2 aligns across 9 bases. This CDR3 is 18 amino acids long. The junction had 14 bases not matched to a gene; V was cut back by 5 bases and J by 3 bases. The germline V gene encodes CDR1 SGHAT and CDR2 FQNNGV. The full variable domain, its missing parts supplied by reference TRBV11-2 and TRBJ2-1, is EAGVAQSPRYKIIEKRQSVAFWCNPISGHATLYWYQQILGQGPKLLIQFQNNGVVDDSQLPKDRFSAERLKGVDSTLKIQPAKLEDSAVYLCASSLRDKGTSSYNEQFFGPGTRLTVL.

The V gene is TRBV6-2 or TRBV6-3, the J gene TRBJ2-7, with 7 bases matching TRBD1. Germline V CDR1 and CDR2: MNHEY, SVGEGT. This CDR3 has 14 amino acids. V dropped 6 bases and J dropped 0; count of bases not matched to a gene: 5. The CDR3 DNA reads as TGTGCCAGCAGGGCGACAGGGAGCTCCTACGAGCAGTACTTC. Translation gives CASRATGSSYEQYF.